The present T cell receptor (beta chain) was sequenced within a study of control samples from healthy donors and cancer patients. Repertoires were generated with immunoSEQ multiplex PCR, while TCRdb's copy carries only in-frame clones and drops some. Here the sample spans some 100,000 clones, 70% to 90% being singletons. The sequenced sample was blood. This receptor was obtained from a woman in her forties or fifties in good health.

The DNA of the CDR3 is TGCAGCGTTGAGGACTCGAACACCGGGGAGCTGTTTTTT. The encoded protein is CSVEDSNTGELFF. J is TRBJ2-2 and V is TRBV29-1; D is possibly TRBD2 (5 bases). This CDR3 has 13 residues. CDR1 is SQVTM, CDR2 ANQGSEA, per germline. Between the trimmed V and J ends, which lost 3 bases and 0 bases, there was a span of 5 bases.